These T cell receptor beta chains were read from a single sample in a study of shared clonotypes between healthy human individuals. Sequenced by immunoSEQ multiplex PCR; TCRdb stores in-frame clones only, minus some. The sample holds about 1.5 million clones, roughly 98% seen once. Sequencing was done on a sample of naive CD4+ T cells sorted from blood. The receptor set was obtained from a man aged 25 to 40 in good health. Both conserved end residues are part of each CDR3. D genes are given only for firm matches. A clone size is listed for some rows: how often the clone was seen (once, few, many), or a class if it is expanded.

j_gene: TRBJ2-7
abundance: .
d_gene: .
v_gene: TRBV6-1
CDR3aa: CASSRREPSYEQYF
CDR3nt: TGTGCCAGCAGTCGACGGGAGCCGTCCTACGAGCAGTACTTC

j_gene: TRBJ1-2
abundance: .
d_gene: TRBD1
v_gene: TRBV19
CDR3aa: CASSNRQGWGYTF
CDR3nt: TGTGCCAGTAGTAACCGACAGGGTTGGGGCTACACCTTC

j_gene: TRBJ2-7
abundance: .
d_gene: TRBD1
v_gene: TRBV2
CDR3aa: CASYRGYEQYF
CDR3nt: TGTGCCAGCTACAGGGGCTACGAGCAGTACTTC

j_gene: TRBJ2-5
abundance: .
d_gene: TRBD1
v_gene: TRBV7-2
CDR3aa: CASSLGGQGRGETQYF
CDR3nt: TGTGCCAGCAGCTTAGGAGGACAGGGACGGGGGGAGACCCAGTACTTC

j_gene: TRBJ2-7
abundance: .
d_gene: TRBD1
v_gene: TRBV7-2
CDR3aa: CASSTGQGTYEQYF
CDR3nt: TGTGCCAGCAGCACGGGACAGGGAACCTACGAGCAGTACTTC

j_gene: TRBJ1-5
abundance: once
d_gene: .
v_gene: TRBV28
CDR3aa: CASSLGGQFLNQPQHF
CDR3nt: TGTGCCAGCAGCTTGGGAGGACAGTTCCTCAATCAGCCCCAGCATTTT

j_gene: TRBJ2-2
abundance: .
d_gene: .
v_gene: TRBV10-3
CDR3aa: CAIGGNTGELFF
CDR3nt: TGTGCCATCGGGGGGAACACCGGGGAGCTGTTTTTT

j_gene: TRBJ1-5
abundance: .
d_gene: .
v_gene: TRBV18
CDR3aa: CASSPRAGTLSNQPQHF
CDR3nt: TGTGCCAGCTCACCGAGGGCCGGGACACTTAGCAATCAGCCCCAGCATTTT

j_gene: TRBJ1-1
abundance: .
d_gene: .
v_gene: TRBV15
CDR3aa: CATSRDHRNTEAFF
CDR3nt: TGTGCCACCAGCAGAGACCACCGGAACACTGAAGCTTTCTTT

j_gene: TRBJ1-2
abundance: .
d_gene: .
v_gene: TRBV21-1
CDR3aa: CASSTRTTRDYGYTF
CDR3nt: TGTGCCAGCAGCACTAGGACAACGAGGGACTATGGCTACACCTTC

j_gene: TRBJ2-1
abundance: .
d_gene: TRBD2
v_gene: TRBV11-2
CDR3aa: CASSNPPLAGVYNEQFF
CDR3nt: TGTGCCAGCAGCAACCCACCGCTAGCGGGCGTTTACAATGAGCAGTTCTTC

j_gene: TRBJ2-3
abundance: .
d_gene: .
v_gene: TRBV7-9
CDR3aa: CASSLGGASTDTQYF
CDR3nt: TGTGCCAGCAGCTTAGGGGGGGCCAGCACAGATACGCAGTATTTT

j_gene: TRBJ2-5
abundance: once
d_gene: .
v_gene: TRBV7-9
CDR3aa: CASSLSAGHEETQYF
CDR3nt: TGTGCCAGCAGCTTATCGGCAGGGCATGAGGAGACCCAGTACTTC

j_gene: TRBJ1-2
abundance: .
d_gene: .
v_gene: TRBV30
CDR3aa: CAWSFEGGYGYTF
CDR3nt: TGTGCCTGGAGTTTCGAGGGCGGCTATGGCTACACCTTC

j_gene: TRBJ1-2
abundance: .
d_gene: .
v_gene: TRBV18
CDR3aa: CASSPDGVGYTF
CDR3nt: TGTGCCAGCTCACCGGACGGCGTTGGCTACACCTTC

j_gene: TRBJ2-1
abundance: .
d_gene: .
v_gene: TRBV20-1
CDR3aa: CSAPKRSEQFF
CDR3nt: TGCAGTGCTCCGAAACGGAGTGAGCAGTTCTTC

j_gene: TRBJ2-7
abundance: once
d_gene: .
v_gene: TRBV6-1
CDR3aa: CASSGGSPAYEQYF
CDR3nt: TGTGCCAGCAGTGGGGGAAGTCCGGCCTACGAGCAGTACTTC

j_gene: TRBJ1-4
abundance: once
d_gene: .
v_gene: TRBV6-1
CDR3aa: CASSAYQRELVEKLFF
CDR3nt: TGTGCCAGCAGTGCCTACCAAAGGGAACTAGTTGAAAAACTGTTTTTT

j_gene: TRBJ2-2
abundance: .
d_gene: .
v_gene: TRBV5-1
CDR3aa: CASSAPGELFF
CDR3nt: TGCGCCAGCAGCGCCCCGGGGGAGCTGTTTTTT

j_gene: TRBJ1-1
abundance: .
d_gene: .
v_gene: TRBV18
CDR3aa: CASSPQVMNTEAFF
CDR3nt: TGTGCCAGCTCACCACAGGTGATGAACACTGAAGCTTTCTTT

j_gene: TRBJ1-5
abundance: .
d_gene: .
v_gene: TRBV7-9
CDR3aa: CASSPPGNSNQPQHF
CDR3nt: TGTGCCAGCAGCCCACCTGGGAATAGCAATCAGCCCCAGCATTTT

j_gene: TRBJ1-1
abundance: once
d_gene: TRBD1
v_gene: TRBV5-6
CDR3aa: CASRKTGDTEAFF
CDR3nt: TGTGCCAGCAGAAAAACAGGGGACACTGAAGCTTTCTTT

j_gene: TRBJ1-5
abundance: .
d_gene: TRBD1
v_gene: TRBV6-1
CDR3aa: CASVAGGRGNQPQHF
CDR3nt: TGTGCCAGCGTCGCAGGGGGCAGGGGGAATCAGCCCCAGCATTTT

j_gene: TRBJ1-2
abundance: .
d_gene: .
v_gene: TRBV6-1
CDR3aa: CASMERLGYGYTF
CDR3nt: TGTGCCAGCATGGAGCGCCTGGGTTATGGCTACACCTTC

j_gene: TRBJ2-5
abundance: .
d_gene: .
v_gene: TRBV5-8
CDR3aa: CASSLLRVGQETQYF
CDR3nt: TGTGCCAGCAGCTTGCTGAGGGTGGGTCAGGAGACCCAGTACTTC

j_gene: TRBJ2-3
abundance: .
d_gene: TRBD2
v_gene: TRBV29-1
CDR3aa: CSVGGKLAGATDTQYF
CDR3nt: TGCAGCGTTGGCGGTAAGCTAGCGGGAGCCACAGATACGCAGTATTTT

j_gene: TRBJ1-2
abundance: .
d_gene: .
v_gene: TRBV15
CDR3aa: CATSAALRDGYTF
CDR3nt: TGTGCCACCAGCGCTGCCCTCAGGGATGGCTACACCTTC

j_gene: TRBJ2-7
abundance: .
d_gene: TRBD1
v_gene: TRBV29-1
CDR3aa: CSVGAPGQGLLEQYF
CDR3nt: TGCAGCGTTGGAGCACCGGGACAGGGCCTTCTCGAGCAGTACTTC

j_gene: TRBJ2-3
abundance: .
d_gene: TRBD2
v_gene: TRBV7-3
CDR3aa: CASSPVGREEGDTQYF
CDR3nt: TGTGCCAGCAGCCCCGTAGGGCGGGAGGAGGGAGATACGCAGTATTTT

j_gene: TRBJ2-7
abundance: .
d_gene: TRBD1
v_gene: TRBV5-6
CDR3aa: CASSSTGTGYSYEQYF
CDR3nt: TGTGCCAGCAGCTCGACCGGGACAGGGTATTCCTACGAGCAGTACTTC

j_gene: TRBJ2-1
abundance: .
d_gene: TRBD2
v_gene: TRBV5-6
CDR3aa: CASSFRLAGGLHNEQFF
CDR3nt: TGTGCCAGCAGCTTCCGACTAGCGGGAGGCCTACACAATGAGCAGTTCTTC

j_gene: TRBJ2-3
abundance: once
d_gene: .
v_gene: TRBV11-2
CDR3aa: CASSVTSRTDTQYF
CDR3nt: TGTGCCAGCAGCGTTACTAGTAGAACAGATACGCAGTATTTT

j_gene: TRBJ2-5
abundance: .
d_gene: TRBD1
v_gene: TRBV29-1
CDR3aa: CSVHRTGQETQYF
CDR3nt: TGCAGCGTTCATAGGACAGGCCAAGAGACCCAGTACTTC

j_gene: TRBJ2-3
abundance: .
d_gene: TRBD2
v_gene: TRBV7-9
CDR3aa: CASSPPTSGTHNTDTQYF
CDR3nt: TGTGCCAGCAGCCCCCCCACTAGCGGGACCCACAACACAGATACGCAGTATTTT